A selection of T cell receptor beta chains follows, all from one sample in a study of T cells in Graves' hyperthyroidism and ophthalmopathy. A single record per CDR3 protein comes from TCRdb applying MiXCR to the multiplex PCR reads. The table has about 500,000 distinct CDR3 sequences, 17% seen once; the top ten hold 15% to 20%. Sequencing was performed on blood. The receptors here all came from a young woman with Graves' ophthalmopathy. The CDR3 runs from the conserved cysteine through the conserved F or W. A D gene is named only where the DNA matches it firmly. Clone size, where shown, is once, few, many, or a class for clones that have expanded.

D	J	size	V	DNA	CDR3
TRBD1	TRBJ1-3	.	TRBV6-1	TGTGCCAGCAGTGGACAGGGGGTATATGGAAACACCATATATTTT	CASSGQGVYGNTIYF
.	TRBJ2-1	many	TRBV11-2	TGTGCCAGCAGCTTCCAAGGAGCGGGGACATCCCACAATGAGCAGTTCTTC	CASSFQGAGTSHNEQFF
.	TRBJ2-3	few	TRBV5-1	TGCGCCAGCAGCTTACTAGATACTAGCACAGATACGCAGTATTTT	CASSLLDTSTDTQYF
.	TRBJ1-5	few	TRBV6-1	TGTGCCAGCGAAACAGGGCCCCAACAGCCCCAGCATTTT	CASETGPQQPQHF
TRBD2	TRBJ2-7	many	TRBV28	TGTGCCAGCAGTCCCATCACTGGCGGGGGGTACTACGAGCAGTACTTC	CASSPITGGGYYEQYF
.	TRBJ1-4	many	TRBV28	TGTGCCAGCAGTTTATACGAAGGACGGACCGAAAAACTGTTTTTT	CASSLYEGRTEKLFF
.	TRBJ1-1	many	TRBV2	TGTGCCAGCAGTGAAGAAGTTAACACTGAAGCTTTCTTT	CASSEEVNTEAFF
.	TRBJ1-2	many	TRBV28	TGTGCCAGCAGTCTTTCTATCGGGGGTGAGGAAGGCTACACCTTC	CASSLSIGGEEGYTF
TRBD1	TRBJ1-1	many	TRBV5-1	TGCGCCAGCAGCTTGGGCGACAGGGGCCTCACTGAAGCTTTCTTT	CASSLGDRGLTEAFF
TRBD1	TRBJ2-3	many	TRBV6-5	TGTGCCAGCAGTTACGGACAGGGGTCACGTCTTCACCGTCCCGATACGCAGTATTTT	CASSYGQGSRLHRPDTQYF
.	TRBJ1-2	many	TRBV7-8	TGTGCCAGCAGCCCCGGGGAGGGGCGATACTATGGCTACACCTTC	CASSPGEGRYYGYTF
.	TRBJ2-7	many	TRBV4-1	TGCGCCAGCAGCCAAGTGGGTGGAGGGGGCTACGAGCAGTACTTC	CASSQVGGGGYEQYF
.	TRBJ2-6	many	TRBV12-3/TRBV12-4	TGTGCCAGCAGTTTTTTGTGGCAAGAAAGGTCTGGGGCCAACGTCCTGACTTTC	CASSFLWQERSGANVLTF
.	TRBJ2-1	few	TRBV6-1	TGTGCCAGCACAGGGGGGGGGCGGGGTGAGCAGTTCTTC	CASTGGGRGEQFF
.	TRBJ2-1	.	TRBV4-1	TGCGCCAGCAGCCAAGTCGAATACAATGAGCAGTTCTTC	CASSQVEYNEQFF
.	TRBJ1-3	.	TRBV9	TGTGCCAGCAGCGTACGGCCCTATCTGGAGGGAAACACCATATATTTT	CASSVRPYLEGNTIYF
.	TRBJ1-1	many	TRBV30	TGTGCCTGGACCCCGGGGGCGGCGGACGACGCTTTCTTT	CAWTPGAADDAFF
TRBD1	TRBJ2-6	.	TRBV7-9	TGTGCCAGCAGCTTAGAACCCGGACAGGGGGCGGGGGGGGCCAACGTCCTGACTTTC	CASSLEPGQGAGGANVLTF
.	TRBJ2-5	many	TRBV4-3	TGCGCCAGCAGCCAAGACGCACTTGCGAGCGAGACCCAGTACTTC	CASSQDALASETQYF
.	TRBJ2-7	many	TRBV28	TGTGCCAGCAGTTTAATGGCGGGAAGGTCCTACGAGCAGTACTTC	CASSLMAGRSYEQYF
TRBD1	TRBJ1-5	many	TRBV2	TGTGCCAGCAGTGCCTGGGACAGGGAGGGGCAGCCCCAGCATTTT	CASSAWDREGQPQHF
.	TRBJ2-6	.	TRBV20-1	TGCAGTGCTCCTACAGGGAATCCTGGGGCCAACGTCCTGACTTTC	CSAPTGNPGANVLTF
TRBD2	TRBJ2-5	many	TRBV20-1	TGCAGTGCTGGTAGCGGGAGCCAACTCCAAGAGACCCAGTACTTC	CSAGSGSQLQETQYF
.	TRBJ2-6	few	TRBV19	TGTGCCAGTAGTATTCCGAGCTCTGGGGCCAACGTCCTGACTTTC	CASSIPSSGANVLTF
TRBD1	TRBJ2-2	few	TRBV27	TGTGCCAGCAGACCCGGGACAGGGGGCTACACCGGGGAGCTGTTTTTT	CASRPGTGGYTGELFF
.	TRBJ1-1	many	TRBV10-3	TGTGCCATCACGCTGGACAGCTACACTGAAGCTTTCTTT	CAITLDSYTEAFF
TRBD1	TRBJ2-2	many	TRBV19	TGTGCCAGCAGTCGGGGACAGGGGAACACCGGGGAGCTGTTTTTT	CASSRGQGNTGELFF
TRBD2	TRBJ2-7	many	TRBV20-1	TGCAGTGTTCTAACCGGGACTAGCGGGACCTACGAGCAGTACTTC	CSVLTGTSGTYEQYF
TRBD1	TRBJ2-2	many	TRBV7-9	TGTGCCAGCAGCTTTGACAGGGGTTTTACGAACACCGGGGAGCTGTTTTTT	CASSFDRGFTNTGELFF
TRBD2	TRBJ2-2	.	TRBV20-1	TGCAGTGCTCCGGGACTAGCGGGAGCCATCGACACCGGGGAGCTGTTTTTT	CSAPGLAGAIDTGELFF
.	TRBJ2-2	.	TRBV29-1	TGCAGCGTTGAATTTGGCTCCGGGGAGCTGTTTTTT	CSVEFGSGELFF
.	TRBJ2-1	.	TRBV7-2	TGTGCCAGCAGCTTAAGGAGCGGGTCGTCCCTCCTCAATGAGCAGTTCTTC	CASSLRSGSSLLNEQFF
.	TRBJ2-3	many	TRBV28	TGTGCCAGCAGCCCTCAGGGGGGAGATACGCAGTATTTT	CASSPQGGDTQYF
TRBD1	TRBJ2-5	many	TRBV9	TGTGCCAGCAGCGCAACCGGGACAGTCGAGGAGACCCAGTACTTC	CASSATGTVEETQYF
.	TRBJ2-1	.	TRBV13	TGTGCCAGCAGCCGGGACAAAAGCTCCTACAATGAGCAGTTCTTC	CASSRDKSSYNEQFF
.	TRBJ1-2	many	TRBV28	TGTGCCAGCAGCCCTCCCGAAGGGAGGGGCGCTGGAGATGGCTACACCTTC	CASSPPEGRGAGDGYTF
.	TRBJ1-1	.	TRBV20-1	TGCAGTGCTAGGGGCGCGGACACTGAAGCTTTCTTT	CSARGADTEAFF
TRBD1	TRBJ2-6	.	TRBV6-1	TGTGCCAGCAGTAAACGGACAGGGGGTATCTCTGGGGCCAACGTCCTGACTTTC	CASSKRTGGISGANVLTF
.	TRBJ1-1	.	TRBV12-3/TRBV12-4	TGTGCCAGCAGTTTCGGGCGGGGCATGAACACTGAAGCTTTCTTT	CASSFGRGMNTEAFF
.	TRBJ1-1	few	TRBV2	TGTGCCAGCAGTGAAGCCAGGACAGTGAACACTGAAGCTTTCTTT	CASSEARTVNTEAFF
.	TRBJ1-2	many	TRBV7-2	TGTGCCAGCAGCTTAGATGGATACAGTGTTTATGGCTACACCTTC	CASSLDGYSVYGYTF
.	TRBJ2-2	few	TRBV7-8	TGTGCCAGCATCTCCAATTACTCCCCCGGGAACACCGGGGAGCTGTTTTTT	CASISNYSPGNTGELFF
TRBD1	TRBJ1-2	many	TRBV7-9	TGTGCCAGCAGCTTGGGGACAGAGAGATTCTATGGCTACACCTTC	CASSLGTERFYGYTF
TRBD1	TRBJ2-5	once	TRBV19	TGTGCCAGTGGGACAGGGTACCAAGAGACCCAGTACTTC	CASGTGYQETQYF
.	TRBJ2-2	many	TRBV6-1	TGTGCCAGCAGTTCTGGGACGGATCACACCGGGGAGCTGTTTTTT	CASSSGTDHTGELFF
TRBD2	TRBJ2-1	few	TRBV4-1	TGCGCCAGCAGCCCCCTGGGACTAGCGCTTTCTAATGAGCAGTTCTTC	CASSPLGLALSNEQFF
TRBD2	TRBJ2-3	many	TRBV20-1	TGCAGTGAAACGGGACTAGGTCGGGCTACGCAGTATTTT	CSETGLGRATQYF
.	TRBJ1-5	.	TRBV19	TGTGCCAGTAGCCAGGGGAGAACGGACAATCAGCCCCAGCATTTT	CASSQGRTDNQPQHF
TRBD1	TRBJ1-3	many	TRBV28	TGTGCCAGCAGTTGGGACAGCTCTGGAAACACCATATATTTT	CASSWDSSGNTIYF
TRBD1	TRBJ2-7	many	TRBV7-9	TGTGCCAGCAGCCCACCCGACAGGGGTGGGTACGAGCAGTACTTC	CASSPPDRGGYEQYF
TRBD1	TRBJ1-2	many	TRBV2	TGTGCCAGCAGTGCGACAGGGGACTATGGCTACACCTTC	CASSATGDYGYTF
TRBD1	TRBJ2-2	.	TRBV3-1	TGTGCCAGCACCGATCATCTTACTCCGGGACAGGTGTTTTTT	CASTDHLTPGQVFF
.	TRBJ1-4	.	TRBV15	TGTGCCACCAGCAGAGCCGAGGGGAAACTGTTTTTT	CATSRAEGKLFF
.	TRBJ1-1	many	TRBV7-9	TGTGCCAGCATCGGAGATCTGAACACTGAAGCTTTCTTT	CASIGDLNTEAFF
TRBD1	TRBJ2-4	many	TRBV28	TGTGCCAGCAGTCCACAGGGGGCCAAAAACATTCAGTACTTC	CASSPQGAKNIQYF
.	TRBJ2-5	many	TRBV2	TGTGCCAGCATGCCAGGGACTCCAAGGGCCCAGTACTTC	CASMPGTPRAQYF
.	TRBJ2-3	.	TRBV2	TGTGCCAGCAGTGAAAGGTGGGATACGCAGTATTTT	CASSERWDTQYF
.	TRBJ2-3	few	TRBV6-1	TGTGCCAGCAGTGAAGTGGTAGGAAGCACAGATACGCAGTATTTT	CASSEVVGSTDTQYF